The rows below give T cell receptor beta chains drawn from one sample of a study of response to subunit inactivated influenza vaccine. In TCRdb, the RT-PCR reads were re-called with MiXCR into one record per CDR3 protein. The sample lists under 750,000 distinct CDR3 sequences; approximately 12% were seen once. The specimen was PBMCs from blood, collected on the day of vaccination. These receptor sequences come from a man aged 45 to 65 who received an inactivated influenza vaccine. CDR3s include the opening cysteine and the closing phenylalanine or tryptophan. The D gene is left open where the match is weak. Not all rows give a size; the values are once, few, many and, for expanded clones, a class.

d_gene	j_gene	abundance	v_gene	CDR3aa	CDR3nt
TRBD2	TRBJ2-3	few	TRBV20-1	CSALGLAETDTQYF	TGCAGTGCCCTCGGACTAGCGGAAACCGATACGCAGTATTTT
-	TRBJ2-7	-	TRBV2	CASRAGTYEQYF	TGTGCCAGCAGGGCCGGGACCTACGAGCAGTACTTC
TRBD1	TRBJ1-5	many	TRBV10-3	CAIIGQGNQPQHF	TGTGCCATCATCGGACAGGGAAATCAGCCCCAGCATTTT
-	TRBJ2-5	-	TRBV4-3	CASSQGHLEEETQYF	TGCGCCAGCAGCCAAGGGCACCTAGAAGAAGAGACCCAGTACTTC
-	TRBJ1-2	-	TRBV24-1	CATSRGVGYGYTF	TGTGCCACCAGCCGGGGAGTCGGCTATGGCTACACCTTC
TRBD2	TRBJ2-1	few	TRBV27	CASSPLPHSSAGGQDEQFF	TGTGCCAGCAGTCCATTACCCCACTCTTCAGCGGGGGGCCAAGATGAGCAGTTCTTC
-	TRBJ1-1	-	TRBV9	CASSVGYAKDTEAFF	TGTGCCAGCAGCGTAGGTTACGCCAAAGACACTGAAGCTTTCTTT
-	TRBJ2-7	-	TRBV5-1	CASSLQSQVYEQYF	TGCGCCAGCAGCTTGCAGAGTCAGGTGTACGAGCAGTACTTC
TRBD2	TRBJ2-1	-	TRBV9	CASSVEAGGRSEQFF	TGTGCCAGCAGCGTAGAAGCGGGGGGGCGCAGTGAGCAGTTCTTC
TRBD2	TRBJ2-5	few	TRBV11-2	CASSWTSGGVETQYF	TGTGCCAGCAGCTGGACTAGCGGGGGAGTGGAGACCCAGTACTTC
TRBD1	TRBJ1-4	-	TRBV7-8	CASSSSGTVNEKLFF	TGTGCCAGCAGCTCCTCCGGGACAGTTAATGAAAAACTGTTTTTT
TRBD2	TRBJ2-3	-	TRBV10-3	CAISGGLAGGVDTQYF	TGTGCCATCAGTGGTGGACTAGCGGGAGGGGTAGATACGCAGTATTTT
-	TRBJ2-1	many	TRBV12-3/TRBV12-4	CASSTRIQSEQFF	TGTGCCAGCAGTACCCGAATACAGTCTGAGCAGTTCTTC
TRBD2	TRBJ2-7	-	TRBV29-1	CSVGPGLGASEQYF	TGCAGCGTTGGTCCGGGACTAGGGGCCAGCGAGCAGTACTTC
-	TRBJ2-2	many	TRBV4-3	CASSQAPSFIGGPRTGELFF	TGCGCCAGCAGCCAAGCCCCTTCGTTTATCGGGGGGCCGCGGACCGGGGAGCTGTTTTTT
TRBD1	TRBJ2-7	few	TRBV6-5	CASSYSFQGAYEQYF	TGTGCCAGCAGTTACTCGTTTCAGGGGGCCTACGAGCAGTACTTC
-	TRBJ2-2	few	TRBV12-3/TRBV12-4	CASSPQTGTTNTGELFF	TGTGCCAGCAGTCCTCAAACCGGGACAACGAACACCGGGGAGCTGTTTTTT
TRBD2	TRBJ2-7	few	TRBV10-3	CAISPGLSQLEQYF	TGTGCCATCAGTCCGGGACTATCGCAGCTCGAGCAGTACTTC
-	TRBJ2-5	-	TRBV20-1	CSALGLGQETQYF	TGCAGTGCCCTGGGGCTTGGCCAAGAGACCCAGTACTTC
TRBD2	TRBJ2-5	-	TRBV6-2/TRBV6-3	CASSRLAGGRETQYF	TGTGCCAGCAGTCGGCTAGCGGGAGGTCGAGAGACCCAGTACTTC
TRBD2	TRBJ2-5	-	TRBV7-2	CASSSLAGGGEETQYF	TGTGCCAGCAGCTCACTAGCGGGAGGAGGGGAAGAGACCCAGTACTTC
-	TRBJ2-1	-	TRBV20-1	CSARDGSGFSYNEQFF	TGCAGTGCCAGGGACGGGAGCGGATTCTCCTACAATGAGCAGTTCTTC
-	TRBJ2-7	-	TRBV6-2/TRBV6-3	CASHRGQGIPYEQYF	TGTGCCAGCCATCGCGGGCAGGGGATACCCTACGAGCAGTACTTC
-	TRBJ1-5	few	TRBV4-1	CASSQEWTRNNQPQHF	TGCGCCAGCAGCCAAGAATGGACCCGAAACAATCAGCCCCAGCATTTT
TRBD1	TRBJ2-2	-	TRBV15	CATSDRGYFGGELFF	TGTGCCACCAGCGACAGGGGGTATTTCGGCGGGGAGCTGTTTTTT
-	TRBJ2-7	-	TRBV18	CASSPRSSEQYF	TGTGCCAGCTCACCCAGGAGTTCCGAGCAGTACTTC
-	TRBJ2-2	-	TRBV5-1	CASSFPSARTGELFF	TGCGCCAGCAGCTTCCCTAGCGCCCGCACCGGGGAGCTGTTTTTT
-	TRBJ2-7	many	TRBV2	CASSAGEQYF	TGTGCCAGCAGTGCGGGCGAGCAGTACTTC
-	TRBJ2-3	-	TRBV20-1	CSASFRQITDTQYF	TGCAGTGCTAGTTTTCGACAGATCACAGATACGCAGTATTTT
TRBD1	TRBJ1-1	-	TRBV15	CATSRSPGQGATEAFF	TGTGCCACCAGCAGAAGTCCGGGACAGGGGGCCACTGAAGCTTTCTTT
-	TRBJ2-7	-	TRBV15	CATSLRNTYEQYF	TGTGCCACCAGCTTGCGGAATACTTACGAGCAGTACTTC
-	TRBJ2-6	-	TRBV6-2/TRBV6-3	CASSLTAGANVLTF	TGTGCCAGCAGTCTGACAGCTGGGGCCAACGTCCTGACTTTC
-	TRBJ1-2	many	TRBV12-3/TRBV12-4	CASTRVDRFVYGYTF	TGTGCCAGCACCCGAGTGGACCGGTTTGTCTATGGCTACACCTTC
-	TRBJ2-1	-	TRBV5-8	CASSSSGYYNEQFF	TGTGCCAGCAGCTCCTCCGGATACTACAATGAGCAGTTCTTC
-	TRBJ2-5	many	TRBV7-2	CASSIGIHQETQYF	TGTGCCAGCTCTATAGGAATTCACCAAGAGACCCAGTACTTC
TRBD1	TRBJ2-2	-	TRBV3-1	CASSYGQALNTGELFF	TGTGCCAGCAGCTACGGACAGGCGCTGAACACCGGGGAGCTGTTTTTT
-	TRBJ2-3	few	TRBV4-2	CASSQDRGRGSAGDTQYF	TGTGCCAGCAGCCAAGATAGGGGTAGGGGGTCCGCTGGAGATACGCAGTATTTT
-	TRBJ2-7	few	TRBV12-3/TRBV12-4	CASSRKPWDPYEQYF	TGTGCCAGCAGTCGTAAACCCTGGGACCCTTACGAGCAGTACTTC
-	TRBJ1-3	many	TRBV12-3/TRBV12-4	CATNPVWAGNTIYF	TGTGCCACCAACCCCGTCTGGGCGGGAAACACCATATATTTT
-	TRBJ2-1	-	TRBV5-1	CASSLGVRGYNEQFF	TGCGCCAGCAGCTTAGGGGTTAGGGGTTACAATGAGCAGTTCTTC
-	TRBJ2-6	-	TRBV10-3	CAIRSSGANVLTF	TGTGCCATCAGGAGCTCTGGGGCCAACGTCCTGACTTTC
-	TRBJ2-1	few	TRBV20-1	CSARVFAGRYNEQFF	TGCAGTGCTAGAGTTTTCGCAGGGCGTTACAATGAGCAGTTCTTC
TRBD1	TRBJ2-1	few	TRBV7-9	CASSSRDRDYNEQFF	TGTGCCAGCAGCTCCCGGGACAGGGACTACAATGAGCAGTTCTTC
-	TRBJ2-1	few	TRBV5-6	CASSLVWLASYNEQFF	TGTGCCAGCAGCTTGGTTTGGCTGGCCTCCTACAATGAGCAGTTCTTC
-	TRBJ2-1	many	TRBV5-1	CASSPSQSYNEQFF	TGCGCCAGCAGCCCGAGCCAATCCTACAATGAGCAGTTCTTC
TRBD2	TRBJ2-3	-	TRBV18	CASSPSGLAGVSDTQYF	TGTGCCAGCTCACCCTCGGGACTAGCGGGAGTATCAGATACGCAGTATTTT
-	TRBJ1-2	few	TRBV4-3	CASSHGTNYGYTF	TGCGCCAGCAGCCACGGGACTAACTATGGCTACACCTTC
-	TRBJ2-1	few	TRBV4-1	CASSQISSGSEQFF	TGCGCCAGCAGCCAAATATCCTCCGGGAGTGAGCAGTTCTTC